This entry lists 21 T cell receptor beta chains sequenced from one sample in a study of T cell responses to AZD1222 COVID-19 vaccine. The data were produced by immunoSEQ multiplex PCR, yet TCRdb's version contains in-frame clones alone and is incomplete. The data contain around 180,000 clones, 94% of them singletons. Sequencing used peripheral blood, obtained 28 days after the second AZD1222 dose. The receptors shown here come from an adult who received the AZD1222 COVID-19 vaccine.

This clone was counted once. The chain combines TRBV9 with TRBJ2-5; 8 nucleotides agree with TRBD1. Germline CDR1 is SGDLS and CDR2 is YYNGEE. This CDR3 comprises 15 residues. V was pared by 4 bases and J by 4 bases, with 9 bases of the junction left unmatched. The CDR3 nucleotides are TGTGCCAGCAGCTCCCAGGGGGCGCAGGTAGAGACCCAGTACTTC. Translating it yields CASSSQGAQVETQYF.

The chain recombines TRBV27 with TRBJ2-7; 8 nucleotides align to TRBD2. Germline CDR1 MNHEY, CDR2 SMNVEV (reference sequence). The CDR3 contains 17 residues. V was pared by 2 bases and J by 2 bases, with 11 bases of the junction left unmatched. The CDR3 DNA reads as TGTGCCAGCAGTTTAACCCCTCCTACTAGCGGAGCCTACGAGCAGTACTTC. Its protein product is CASSLTPPTSGAYEQYF.

This clone was counted once. The chain joins TRBV5-8 to TRBJ1-2; D might be TRBD1 (5 bases). Germline CDR1 and CDR2: SGHTS and YDEGEE. This CDR3 is built from 15 residues. The ends were cut back, 5 bases at V and 3 bases at J, with 17 bases in the middle. CDR3 DNA: TGTGCCAGCAGGTTACAGGCCTTAATTGACTATGGCTACACCTTC. Its protein is CASRLQALIDYGYTF.

This chain joins TRBV7-2 and TRBJ2-1; TRBD2 matches 12 bases. CDR1 and CDR2 from the germline V gene are SGHTA and FQGNSA. CDR3 length: 15 residues. V shed 1 base and J 8 bases; nucleotides not matched to a gene: 3. CDR3 amino acids: CASSLGLAGDHEQFF. The CDR3, as DNA: TGTGCCAGCAGCTTAGGACTAGCGGGGGACCATGAGCAGTTCTTC.

The genes are TRBV14 and TRBJ2-7; D gene ambiguous. V was shortened by 1 base and J by 0 bases, with 4 bases between the two germline ends. CDR3 length equals 13 residues. Germline CDR1 and CDR2: SGHDN and FVKESK. CDR3 sequence (DNA): TGTGCCAGCAGCCAAGCCGGCTCCTACGAGCAGTACTTC. This encodes CASSQAGSYEQYF. Drawing the rest from reference TRBV14 and TRBJ2-7, the complete variable domain is EAGVTQFPSHSVIEKGQTVTLRCDPISGHDNLYWYRRVMGKEIKFLLHFVKESKQDESGMPNNRFLAERTGGTYSTLKVQPAELEDSGVYFCASSQAGSYEQYFGPGTRLTVT.

The CDR3 nucleotides are TGTGCCAGCAGCCTCATTTTGGCTGGGGGAAACACCATATATTTT. Translated, it gives CASSLILAGGNTIYF. The chain uses TRBV7-9 and TRBJ1-3; D unresolved. The CDR3 is 15 residues long. Germline loops: CDR1 SEHNR, CDR2 FQNEAQ (reference sequence). Trimming stripped 5 bases from V and 4 bases from J, with 15 bases between.

CDR3 sequence: CASSYMQNSPLHF. The DNA of the CDR3 is TGTGCCAGCAGCTATATGCAGAATTCACCCCTCCACTTT. The chain carries TRBV11-2 and TRBJ1-6; D gene ambiguous. Germline V CDR1 and CDR2: SGHAT, FQNNGV. This CDR3 region has 13 residues. With 4 bases removed from V and 7 bases from J, the gap between germline ends came to 8 bases.

The chain recombines TRBV11-1 with TRBJ1-2; D unclear. This CDR3 is built from 15 residues. V shed 5 bases and J shed 2 bases, with 15 bases lying between them. Germline-derived CDR1 and CDR2 are SGHAT and FQDESV (reference sequence). DNA for the CDR3: TGTGCCAGCAGCCCGCTGGTAGGCCAAAACTATGGCTACACCTTC. Translated: CASSPLVGQNYGYTF.

The V and J genes are TRBV18 and TRBJ2-7, with D unresolved. CDR3 length equals 14 residues. Trimming took 3 bases from V and 6 from J, leaving 15 bases between them. CDR1 is KGHSH, CDR2 LQKENI, per germline. CDR3 region: CASSPLRSEAEQYF. CDR3 DNA sequence: TGTGCCAGCTCACCGTTACGGAGCGAGGCCGAGCAGTACTTC.

This sequence joins TRBV20-1 and TRBJ1-4; D gene uncertain. The CDR3 runs 11 residues. V was cut by 3 bases and J by 8 bases, with 7 bases left in between. The V gene's germline CDR1 is DFQATT and CDR2 SNEGSKA (reference sequence). The CDR3 DNA sequence: TGCAGTGCTAGTCTGGGGGAAAAACTGTTTTTT. It specifies CSASLGEKLFF.

The chain joins TRBV28 to TRBJ1-4, with 7 nucleotides matching TRBD1. Germline lookup yields CDR1 MDHEN and CDR2 SYDVKM. The CDR3 sequence is 14 residues long. Trimming cost V 4 bases and J 8 bases; bases outside gene matches: 7. The CDR3 DNA follows: TGTGCCAGCAGTTACAGGGGATGGGGGGAAAAACTGTTTTTT. It encodes CASSYRGWGEKLFF.

This rearrangement joins TRBV20-1 to TRBJ2-7, with 7 bases that match TRBD2. CDR3 length: 16 amino acids. CDR1 is DFQATT and CDR2 is SNEGSKA in the germline V gene (reference sequence). Trimming cost V 3 bases and J 2 bases; bases outside gene matches: 13. CDR3 amino acids: CSASLGRAGEAYEQYF. CDR3 in DNA: TGCAGTGCTAGTCTAGGAAGGGCGGGGGAGGCCTACGAGCAGTACTTC.

The V gene is TRBV11-1, the J gene TRBJ1-1; TRBD1 matches at 10 bases. Germline values: CDR1 SGHAT, CDR2 FQDESV (reference sequence). CDR3 length: 15 residues. J lost 1 base, V lost 4 bases, and 3 bases had no gene match. The CDR3 spells CASSSGQGQNTEAFF. CDR3 DNA sequence: TGTGCCAGCAGCTCGGGACAGGGGCAGAACACTGAAGCTTTCTTT.

This rearrangement joins TRBV19 to TRBJ1-5, with a tentative D call TRBD1 (5 bases). Trimming took 3 bases from V and 2 from J, leaving 14 bases between them. The germline V gene has CDR1 LNHDA and CDR2 SQIVND (reference sequence). The length of the CDR3 is 16 residues. The CDR3 sequence: CASSINPTGGNQPQHF. The CDR3 nucleotides read TGTGCCAGTAGTATTAACCCAACAGGAGGCAATCAGCCCCAGCATTTT.

V and J are TRBV27 and TRBJ1-5; the D gene is possibly TRBD1 (6 bases). The CDR3 totals 15 residues. CDR1 and CDR2 (germline): MNHEY, SMNVEV (reference sequence). The V gene lost 10 bases and the J gene lost 8 bases, with 24 bases spanning the gap. The CDR3 nucleotides are TGTGCCACCTCGCCCGGGACAAGTCGACTCGAGCCCCAGCATTTT. This gives the protein CATSPGTSRLEPQHF.

This rearrangement joins TRBV7-2 to TRBJ2-3; 8 bases map to TRBD2. The CDR3 sequence is 17 residues long. V lost 5 bases to trimming and J lost 0 bases; unmatched junction nucleotides: 10. CDR1 and CDR2 (germline): SGHTA, FQGNSA. Here the CDR3 reads CASSPIAGRPSTDTQYF. CDR3 coding DNA: TGTGCCAGCAGCCCTATAGCGGGGCGCCCTAGCACAGATACGCAGTATTTT.

This clone came up once. J is TRBJ2-2 and V is TRBV25-1; 9 positions match TRBD1. The ends lost 7 bases at V and 1 base at J; junction bases unmatched: 1. The CDR3 has 14 residues. Germline V lookup: CDR1 MGHDK, CDR2 SYGVNS. The CDR3 DNA follows: TGTGCCAGCAAGGGACAGGGGAACACCGGGGAGCTGTTTTTT. Amino acids: CASKGQGNTGELFF.

V and J are TRBV6-1 and TRBJ2-5; 8 nucleotides line up with TRBD1. Trimming removed 0 bases from V and 1 base from J; junction bases left unmatched: 4. The V gene's germline CDR1 is MNHNS and CDR2 SASEGT. CDR3 length: 16 amino acids. CDR3 nucleotide sequence: TGTGCCAGCAGTGAAGCGGGACAGGTCGGCCAAGAGACCCAGTACTTC. Protein sequence: CASSEAGQVGQETQYF.

The V gene is TRBV25-1, the J gene TRBJ1-1; D is unclear. Germline CDR1 and CDR2: MGHDK and SYGVNS. The V and J ends lost 5 bases and 1 base respectively, with 14 bases between them. This CDR3 region has 15 residues. The CDR3, as DNA: TGTGCCAGCAGTTCTTTTGGTACGGGGAACACTGAAGCTTTCTTT. As protein: CASSSFGTGNTEAFF. The whole variable domain, remainder taken from reference TRBV25-1 and TRBJ1-1, is EADIYQTPRYLVIGTGKKITLECSQTMGHDKMYWYQQDPGMELHLIHYSYGVNSTEKGDLSSESTVSRIRTEHFPLTLESARPSHTSQYLCASSSFGTGNTEAFFGQGTRLTVV.

The chain employs TRBV28 and TRBJ1-1, with D maybe TRBD1 (6 bases). The CDR3 runs to 13 residues. Germline CDR1 MDHEN, CDR2 SYDVKM. The V end lost 6 bases, the J end lost 0 bases, and 8 bases lay between the germline ends. The CDR3 reads CASRTGMNTEAFF. CDR3 DNA: TGTGCCAGCAGGACAGGAATGAACACTGAAGCTTTCTTT.

The rearrangement uses TRBV24-1 and TRBJ2-3; D gene uncertain. Deletions cut 6 bases from V and 5 bases from J, with 8 bases between. This CDR3 has 12 amino acids. CDR1 is KGHDR and CDR2 is SFDVKD in the germline V gene. The CDR3 bases are TGTGCCACCAGTACGGTTGGAGATACGCAGTATTTT. This codes for CATSTVGDTQYF.